The clone carrying this T cell receptor (beta chain) was seen only a few times. What it binds is unknown. This sample was taken from a study of T cell repertoires in cytomegalovirus infection. Study-level information: Researchers turned to recently identified HLA-C-restricted CMV epitopes as well as well-studied HLA-B-restricted ones. Indicated by public TCR beta signatures were CMV infection and matching HLA type. General study points: Using cumulative public TCR beta family frequency, the authors identified those who carried CMV together with the relevant HLA. HLA-C-restricted TCR beta clonotypes specific for CMV led the ex vivo response.

Via MiXCR, TCRdb re-called the reads, giving one row per CDR3 protein. The data hold over 250,000 distinct CDR3 sequences, with roughly a fifth observed a single time. Germline CDR1 reads MGHRA; CDR2 reads YSYEKL. CDR3 length equals 16 residues. The V end was cut by 1 base, the J end by 2 bases, with 12 bases between. The sequence was collected from a human donor in good health (CMV status not recorded). Some clones in this sample may be carry-over from other donors' samples. The chain has TRBV4-1 and TRBJ2-1; tentative D call: TRBD2 (6 bases). The sample here was cultured PBMCs, taken from culture after CMV antigen stimulation. CDR3 residues: CASSQGGLAAYNEQFF. The CDR3 bases are TGCGCCAGCAGCCAAGGAGGATTAGCGGCCTACAATGAGCAGTTCTTC.